This TCR beta chain was sequenced during a study of blood T cell repertoires in COVID-19. Sequencing used immunoSEQ multiplex PCR; TCRdb keeps in-frame clones, though not all of them. The table lists about 150,000 clones, around 87% of them singletons. Those enrolled, adults aged 18 to 89 years, came from fewer than 25 US areas. Up to 2 weeks before entering the study, exposed participants had met a COVID-19 case. V lost 11 bases and J 6 bases, leaving 20 bases between the germline ends. The CDR3 is 14 residues long. Germline loops: CDR1 MNHEY, CDR2 SVGAGI. This clone occurred many times. The genes are TRBV6-5 and TRBJ1-5; a possible D gene is TRBD1 (5 bases). This sequence was found in a woman aged 40 to 55 who had been exposed to COVID-19. The specimen sequenced was PBMCs or T cells enriched from blood (not recorded which). CDR3 nucleotides: TGTGCCGGGACGATGTCGGGGGAGGGTCAGCCCCAGCATTTT. Amino acids: CAGTMSGEGQPQHF.